This T cell receptor beta chain was identified in a study of blood T cell repertoires in COVID-19. Study information: T cells, B-cell-depleted T cells, or PBMCs provided the cDNA or gDNA that served as material.

As originally analysed: Counts of nucleated cells, estimated from reference gene primer amplification, were obtained. The assay was immunoSEQ multiplex PCR, and TCRdb's table has in-frame clones only and misses some. The DNA was the basis for D and trimming; V, J and clone size are from that table. The sample lists 84,000 or so clones, around 75% seen once, with approximately 6.3% in the top ten. The CDR3 extends over 16 amino acids. Germline values: CDR1 KGHSH, CDR2 LQKENI. The V gene end was trimmed by 3 bases and the J gene end by 4 bases; junction bases not matched to a gene: 10. Seattle patients were enrolled while actively infected and followed longitudinally.

This sequence joins TRBV18 and TRBJ1-2, with 8 nucleotides matching TRBD1. The TCR sequence derives from a man in his sixties or seventies with COVID-19, enrolled during active disease. What was sequenced was peripheral blood. For the CDR3, the DNA is TGTGCCAGCTCACCCGCCGGACAGGGACCCATCTATGGCTACACCTTC. Translation gives CASSPAGQGPIYGYTF.